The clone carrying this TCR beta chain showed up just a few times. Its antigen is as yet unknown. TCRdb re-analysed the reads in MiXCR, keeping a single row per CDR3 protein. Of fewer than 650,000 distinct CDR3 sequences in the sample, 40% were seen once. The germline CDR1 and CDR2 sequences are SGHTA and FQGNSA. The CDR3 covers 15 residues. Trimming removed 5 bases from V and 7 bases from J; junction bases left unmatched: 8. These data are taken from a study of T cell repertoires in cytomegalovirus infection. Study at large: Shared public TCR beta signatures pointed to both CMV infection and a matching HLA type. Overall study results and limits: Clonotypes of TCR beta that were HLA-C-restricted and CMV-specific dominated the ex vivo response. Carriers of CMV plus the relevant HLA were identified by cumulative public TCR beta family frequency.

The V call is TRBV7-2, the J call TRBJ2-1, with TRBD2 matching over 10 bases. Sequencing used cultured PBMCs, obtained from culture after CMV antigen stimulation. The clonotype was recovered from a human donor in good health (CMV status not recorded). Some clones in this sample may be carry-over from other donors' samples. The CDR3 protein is CASSKSGGAWNEQFF. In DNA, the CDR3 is TGTGCCAGCAGCAAAAGCGGGGGGGCCTGGAATGAGCAGTTCTTC.